These 3 T cell receptor beta chains originate from one sample sequenced in a study of breast tumors, draining lymph nodes, adjacent tissues. TCRdb re-called the multiplex PCR reads through MiXCR, storing one row per CDR3 protein. The table has 130,000 or so distinct CDR3 sequences, about a fifth seen once; the top ten hold under 3%. Breast cancer patients provided tissue from their axillary draining lymph nodes. The specimen was axillary lymph node tissue. These TCRs come from a female donor with breast cancer. Some clones in this sample may be carry-over from other donors' samples.

This clonotype was observed at least ten times. This rearrangement joins TRBV6-5 to TRBJ2-1, with 7 bases identical to TRBD2. The junction had 2 bases not matched to a gene; V was cut back by 1 base and J by 2 bases. The CDR3 runs 15 residues. Looked up from germline, CDR1 is MNHEY and CDR2 is SVGAGI. CDR3 coding DNA: TGTGCCAGCAGTTACTTGGCGGGAGCCTACAATGAGCAGTTCTTC. It yields the protein CASSYLAGAYNEQFF.

In its sample, this clonotype was seen many times. The J gene is TRBJ2-7, the V gene TRBV3-1; tentatively, D is TRBD2 (6 bases). Germline assignment: CDR1 LGHDT and CDR2 YNNKEL (reference sequence). The V end was cut by 0 bases, the J end by 3 bases, with 12 bases between. The length of the CDR3 is 15 residues. The CDR3 DNA reads as TGTGCCAGCAGCCAAGATGGGGGGAGCCTCTACGAGCAGTACTTC. Its protein is CASSQDGGSLYEQYF.

The rearrangement joins TRBV6-6 to TRBJ2-2, with 7 bases lining up with TRBD1. Looked up from germline, CDR1 is MNHNY and CDR2 is SVGAGI (reference sequence). J was trimmed by 4 bases and V by 11 bases; bases with no gene match: 13. The CDR3 is 15 amino acids. Here the CDR3 reads CAVQNPSGGTGELFF. The CDR3 region has the DNA TGTGCCGTCCAAAATCCCTCAGGGGGCACCGGGGAGCTGTTTTTT.